This T cell receptor beta chain came from a study of CD8 T cells in Susac syndrome. Sequencing of TCR beta drew on CD8+ and CD4+ T cells from blood. Stable or active relapsing-remitting multiple sclerosis, untreated and meeting revised McDonald criteria, defined the controls. TEMRA cells were FACS-enriched, and CD8+ and CD4+ T cells were isolated negatively. Trimming stripped 0 bases from V and 5 bases from J, with 15 bases between. Germline CDR1 is SGHRS and CDR2 is YFSETQ. The CDR3 is 15 residues long. Random hexamers were used to reverse transcribe about 0.5 to 1 ug of RNA. Amplification of the TCR beta CDR3 was carried out by immunoSEQ multiplex PCR, which spanned a total of 54 Vbeta and 13 Jbeta segments. TCRdb reanalysed the immunoSEQ multiplex PCR reads using MiXCR and keeps one entry per CDR3 protein. The sample holds 140,000 or so distinct CDR3 sequences, roughly 95% seen once.

This TCR came from a human donor with multiple sclerosis. Sequencing used CD4+ T cells from PBMCs. The chain couples TRBV5-1 to TRBJ2-7, with D hard to call. The CDR3, as DNA: TGCGCCAGCAGCTTGGAAGGGCGGAACCCCCACGAGCAGTACTTC. This encodes CASSLEGRNPHEQYF.